Given below is one T cell receptor beta chain in context. Antigen: not known. Noted time point: cycle 4 day 1 (C4D1), after more than five weeks of nivolumab. Each and every patient relapsed after autologous stem cell transplantation, and patients got differing brentuximab vedotin exposure. CD4+ T cells were purified from thawed PBMCs by magnetic negative selection. This entry comes from a study of PD-1 blockade in classical Hodgkin lymphoma. Generated by immunoSEQ multiplex PCR, the TCRdb table keeps only in-frame clones and is missing some. The sample consists of around 15,000 clones, 65% to 80% of them appearing once. Study-wide results and caveats: Diversity similar to that of newly diagnosed patients was seen at baseline in complete responders. Relapsed/refractory patients reportedly had the lowest baseline TCR diversity, below newly diagnosed patients, who were below healthy donors. Nivolumab initiated under 1 year post-ASCT led to patient exclusion.

The sequence was collected from a human donor with classical Hodgkin lymphoma. The sample was CD4+ T cells from blood, taken before the fourth cycle of nivolumab.

The CDR3 bases are TGTGCCAGTATCCAGAACGCCCCAAGTTCTTCCTACAATGAGCAGTTCTTC. Translation: CASIQNAPSSSYNEQFF. The gene calls are TRBV19 and TRBJ2-1, with D hard to call. Trimming cost V 7 bases and J 1 base, with 20 bases left between them. The CDR3 runs 17 residues. CDR1 LNHDA and CDR2 SQIVND come from the germline V gene (reference sequence).